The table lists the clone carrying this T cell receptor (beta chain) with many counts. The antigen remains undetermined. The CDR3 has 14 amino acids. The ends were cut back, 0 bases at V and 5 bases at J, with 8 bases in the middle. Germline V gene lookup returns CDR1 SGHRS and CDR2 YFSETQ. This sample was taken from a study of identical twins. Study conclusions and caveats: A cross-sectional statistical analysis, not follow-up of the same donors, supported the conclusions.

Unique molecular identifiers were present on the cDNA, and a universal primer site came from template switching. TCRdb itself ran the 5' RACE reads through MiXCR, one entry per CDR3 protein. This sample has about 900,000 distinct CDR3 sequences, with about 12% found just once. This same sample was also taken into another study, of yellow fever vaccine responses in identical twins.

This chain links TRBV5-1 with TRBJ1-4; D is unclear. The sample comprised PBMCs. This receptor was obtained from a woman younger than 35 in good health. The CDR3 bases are TGCGCCAGCAGCTTGGTGTCAGGAAATGAAAAACTGTTTTTT. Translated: CASSLVSGNEKLFF.